The sequence of this TCR beta chain was determined in a study of T cells in Graves' hyperthyroidism and ophthalmopathy. Looking at the study overall: Peripheral blood was taken when the disease was first diagnosed, before any treatment began.

Turning to this clonotype: Its antigen is as yet unknown.

Study conclusions and caveats: Most thyroid clonotypes that were expanded above 0.001 also turned up in blood.

Amplification of TCR beta CDR3 regions was performed using RNA transcripts as template. The primer set for the first-round RT-PCR of the TCR CDR3 was HTBI. TCRdb processed the multiplex PCR reads anew with MiXCR; each CDR3 protein has one entry. The sample carries 400,000 to 550,000 distinct CDR3 sequences, around 24% recorded once. The J segment lost 2 bases and the V segment lost 10 bases, leaving 28 bases of the junction unmatched. This CDR3 comprises 21 residues. Germline CDR1 reads MRHNA; CDR2 reads SNTAGT. The receptor's source is a woman younger than 45 with Graves' ophthalmopathy. This sequence joins TRBV6-4 and TRBJ2-7; 11 bases fit TRBD2. The source material was blood. In nucleotides, the CDR3 is TGTGCCAACAACCCCGGACAGCTTAGCGGGAGGGCGAGGTTTGGTCCCTACGAGCAGTACTTC. This gives the protein CANNPGQLSGRARFGPYEQYF.